The rows below give T cell receptor beta chains drawn from one sample of a study of control samples from healthy donors and cancer patients. Profiled with immunoSEQ multiplex PCR; TCRdb holds only in-frame clones, not every one. The sample includes approximately 150,000 clones, about 91% seen only once; the top ten take 3% to 4%. Sequencing was carried out using blood. The receptors come from a man younger than 40 in good health. Each CDR3 is given with its conserved first and last residue. Fields, in order: D gene, V gene, J gene, clone size, CDR3 DNA, CDR3 protein. D genes are given only for firm matches. Where a row states a size, it is once, few, many or the class of an expanded clone; other rows omit it.

d_call: TRBD1
v_call: TRBV5-5
j_call: TRBJ1-3
clone_size: -
cdr3_nt: TGTGCCAGCAGCTTGGGGGTGACAGGGACTGGAAACACCATATATTTT
cdr3_aa: CASSLGVTGTGNTIYF

d_call: -
v_call: TRBV4-2
j_call: TRBJ2-7
clone_size: -
cdr3_nt: TGTGCCAGCAGCTGGGTCGGGGAATCATCCTACGAGCAGTACTTC
cdr3_aa: CASSWVGESSYEQYF

d_call: -
v_call: TRBV29-1
j_call: TRBJ2-6
clone_size: -
cdr3_nt: TGCAGCGTTGGTCTCTCTGGGGCCAACGTCCTGACTTTC
cdr3_aa: CSVGLSGANVLTF

d_call: -
v_call: TRBV20-1
j_call: TRBJ1-5
clone_size: -
cdr3_nt: TGCAGTGCTAGTATAGACAACAATCAGCCCCAGCATTTT
cdr3_aa: CSASIDNNQPQHF

d_call: -
v_call: TRBV7-9
j_call: TRBJ1-1
clone_size: once
cdr3_nt: TGTGCCAGCAGCTTAGGACCCGCTGGTACGAACTGGGCTTTCTTT
cdr3_aa: CASSLGPAGTNWAFF

d_call: -
v_call: TRBV6-2/TRBV6-3
j_call: TRBJ1-2
clone_size: -
cdr3_nt: TGTGCCAGCAGTTTGGCAGGGGACGCGGGGACCTATGGCTACACCTTC
cdr3_aa: CASSLAGDAGTYGYTF

d_call: TRBD1
v_call: TRBV5-1
j_call: TRBJ1-1
clone_size: -
cdr3_nt: TGCGCCAGCAGCTTATCGGGACAGTTGAACACTGAAGCTTTCTTT
cdr3_aa: CASSLSGQLNTEAFF

d_call: TRBD1
v_call: TRBV30
j_call: TRBJ1-4
clone_size: -
cdr3_nt: TGTGCCTGGAGTACGCGACAGGGAAGGGAAAAACTGTTTTTT
cdr3_aa: CAWSTRQGREKLFF

d_call: TRBD1
v_call: TRBV7-9
j_call: TRBJ1-2
clone_size: -
cdr3_nt: TGTGCCGGCGAGAGGGGGACAGGGGCCTATGGCTACACCTTC
cdr3_aa: CAGERGTGAYGYTF

d_call: -
v_call: TRBV6-2/TRBV6-3
j_call: TRBJ2-7
clone_size: few
cdr3_nt: TGTGCCAGCAGTTACGGGCGGAACTCCTACGAGCAGTACTTC
cdr3_aa: CASSYGRNSYEQYF

d_call: -
v_call: TRBV30
j_call: TRBJ1-2
clone_size: -
cdr3_nt: TGTGCCTGGAGTGTAGAGGGGAGGGGACATGGCTACACCTTC
cdr3_aa: CAWSVEGRGHGYTF

d_call: -
v_call: TRBV7-2
j_call: TRBJ2-1
clone_size: -
cdr3_nt: TGTGCCAGCAGCTTAGCTGGGGCGGGGAGCTCCTACAATGAGCAGTTCTTC
cdr3_aa: CASSLAGAGSSYNEQFF

d_call: -
v_call: TRBV28
j_call: TRBJ1-1
clone_size: -
cdr3_nt: TGTGCCAGCCTAATTCGGTCGGACACTGAAGCTTTCTTT
cdr3_aa: CASLIRSDTEAFF

d_call: -
v_call: TRBV6-1
j_call: TRBJ2-2
clone_size: -
cdr3_nt: TGTGCCAGCAGTGAAGTCACCGGGGAGCTGTTTTTT
cdr3_aa: CASSEVTGELFF

d_call: -
v_call: TRBV25-1
j_call: TRBJ2-2
clone_size: -
cdr3_nt: TGTGCCAGCAGTGAAAGAGGGAGGAACACCGGGGAGCTGTTTTTT
cdr3_aa: CASSERGRNTGELFF

d_call: -
v_call: TRBV24-1
j_call: TRBJ2-3
clone_size: -
cdr3_nt: TGTGCCACCAGTGATTCGAGAGGGTTGGATACGCAGTATTTT
cdr3_aa: CATSDSRGLDTQYF

d_call: -
v_call: TRBV4-2
j_call: TRBJ2-1
clone_size: -
cdr3_nt: TGTGCCAGCAGCCAAGATGCCGAATATGGGGGGAAAGGGGGGAATGAGCAGTTCTTC
cdr3_aa: CASSQDAEYGGKGGNEQFF

d_call: TRBD2
v_call: TRBV4-2
j_call: TRBJ2-1
clone_size: -
cdr3_nt: TGTGCCAGCAGCCAGCTAGCGGGGGGGCATGAGCAGTTCTTC
cdr3_aa: CASSQLAGGHEQFF

d_call: -
v_call: TRBV15
j_call: TRBJ2-3
clone_size: -
cdr3_nt: TGTGCCACCAGCAGAGACCACTCAAAACGGGGGGCCAGCACAGATACGCAGTATTTT
cdr3_aa: CATSRDHSKRGASTDTQYF

d_call: -
v_call: TRBV5-5
j_call: TRBJ2-1
clone_size: -
cdr3_nt: TGTGCCAGCAGCTTAGACGGCAATGAGCAGTTCTTC
cdr3_aa: CASSLDGNEQFF

d_call: -
v_call: TRBV10-2
j_call: TRBJ2-7
clone_size: -
cdr3_nt: TGCGCCAGCAGTACCGACGGGTACGAGCAGTACTTC
cdr3_aa: CASSTDGYEQYF

d_call: -
v_call: TRBV7-2
j_call: TRBJ2-3
clone_size: few
cdr3_nt: TGTGCCAGCAGCTTAGGTTCGGCGGGCCGGGATACGCAGTATTTT
cdr3_aa: CASSLGSAGRDTQYF

d_call: -
v_call: TRBV6-5
j_call: TRBJ1-2
clone_size: -
cdr3_nt: TGTGCCAGCAGTAGGCAGGGACTCCCCTATGGCTACACCTTC
cdr3_aa: CASSRQGLPYGYTF

d_call: -
v_call: TRBV7-9
j_call: TRBJ1-1
clone_size: -
cdr3_nt: TGTGCCAGCAGCTTAGCGAGGGGGGGGGAAGGCTGGTACACTGAAGCTTTCTTT
cdr3_aa: CASSLARGGEGWYTEAFF

d_call: -
v_call: TRBV21-1
j_call: TRBJ1-5
clone_size: -
cdr3_nt: TGTGCCAGCAGCAAGGGACCCTTCTATAGCAATCAGCCCCAGCATTTT
cdr3_aa: CASSKGPFYSNQPQHF

d_call: -
v_call: TRBV30
j_call: TRBJ1-4
clone_size: -
cdr3_nt: TGTGCCTGGAGTACAGGGAATGAAAAACTGTTTTTT
cdr3_aa: CAWSTGNEKLFF

d_call: -
v_call: TRBV6-5
j_call: TRBJ1-2
clone_size: -
cdr3_nt: TGTGCCAGCAGGGTCAGCTATGGCTACACCTTC
cdr3_aa: CASRVSYGYTF

d_call: -
v_call: TRBV10-2
j_call: TRBJ1-4
clone_size: -
cdr3_nt: TGCGCCAGCCTCAAAAGAGGGCCCAAAGCCGAAAAACTGTTTTTT
cdr3_aa: CASLKRGPKAEKLFF

d_call: TRBD1
v_call: TRBV5-5
j_call: TRBJ2-7
clone_size: -
cdr3_nt: TGTGCCAGCAGCTTGGATCTCTCGGGACAGGGCTACGAGCAGTACTTC
cdr3_aa: CASSLDLSGQGYEQYF

d_call: TRBD2
v_call: TRBV7-8
j_call: TRBJ2-1
clone_size: -
cdr3_nt: TGTGCCAGCAGTCGTCCTAGCGGGGGGACTGAGCAGTTCTTC
cdr3_aa: CASSRPSGGTEQFF

d_call: -
v_call: TRBV30
j_call: TRBJ2-7
clone_size: -
cdr3_nt: TGTGCCTGGAGCCCGACTTCGTACGAGCAGTACTTC
cdr3_aa: CAWSPTSYEQYF

d_call: -
v_call: TRBV3-1/TRBV3-2
j_call: TRBJ2-2
clone_size: once
cdr3_nt: TGTGCCAGCGTGGGTTGGGCTGGGGAGCTGTTTTTT
cdr3_aa: CASVGWAGELFF

d_call: -
v_call: TRBV5-6
j_call: TRBJ1-1
clone_size: -
cdr3_nt: TGTGCCAGCAGCCGGGACCCAATGGGTGAAGCTTTCTTT
cdr3_aa: CASSRDPMGEAFF

d_call: -
v_call: TRBV6-1
j_call: TRBJ2-7
clone_size: -
cdr3_nt: TGTGCCAGCAGTGAAAGTGCAGGTATAGCCTACGAGCAGTACTTC
cdr3_aa: CASSESAGIAYEQYF

d_call: -
v_call: TRBV28
j_call: TRBJ2-4
clone_size: -
cdr3_nt: TGTGCCAGCAGTTCGGGACACGGGAGAAACATTCAGTACTTC
cdr3_aa: CASSSGHGRNIQYF

d_call: -
v_call: TRBV7-3
j_call: TRBJ2-2
clone_size: once
cdr3_nt: TGTGCCAGCAGCTTAAGTAAAGGCCTCACCGGGGAGCTGTTTTTT
cdr3_aa: CASSLSKGLTGELFF

d_call: -
v_call: TRBV5-1
j_call: TRBJ2-3
clone_size: -
cdr3_nt: TGCGCCAGCAGCTTGCCGACAGATACGCAGTATTTT
cdr3_aa: CASSLPTDTQYF

d_call: -
v_call: TRBV5-1
j_call: TRBJ2-4
clone_size: once
cdr3_nt: TGCGCCAGCAGCTTGGGAGAAATCCTTTCCTTC
cdr3_aa: CASSLGEILSF

d_call: -
v_call: TRBV3-1/TRBV3-2
j_call: TRBJ1-5
clone_size: -
cdr3_nt: TGTGCCAGCAGCCAAGACTTCGGGGGCAATCAGCCCCAGCATTTT
cdr3_aa: CASSQDFGGNQPQHF

d_call: TRBD1
v_call: TRBV10-3
j_call: TRBJ2-3
clone_size: once
cdr3_nt: TGTGCCGCCAACCAGGACAGGAACACAGATACGCAGTATTTT
cdr3_aa: CAANQDRNTDTQYF

d_call: -
v_call: TRBV6-2/TRBV6-3
j_call: TRBJ1-5
clone_size: -
cdr3_nt: TGTGCCAGCAGTTCCCAAGGGGGGGACAATCAGCCCCAGCATTTT
cdr3_aa: CASSSQGGDNQPQHF

d_call: -
v_call: TRBV6-6
j_call: TRBJ2-7
clone_size: -
cdr3_nt: TGTGCCAGCAGTCAACTGGGACTAACGGGGGGCAGAGTTCGCGAGCAGTACTTC
cdr3_aa: CASSQLGLTGGRVREQYF

d_call: -
v_call: TRBV5-4
j_call: TRBJ2-2
clone_size: -
cdr3_nt: TGTGCCAGCAGAGTCGGGACACCCAGTAACACCGGGGAGCTGTTTTTT
cdr3_aa: CASRVGTPSNTGELFF

d_call: -
v_call: TRBV28
j_call: TRBJ2-4
clone_size: -
cdr3_nt: TGTGCCAGCACCGACCGCGCGGTTCAGTACTTC
cdr3_aa: CASTDRAVQYF

d_call: -
v_call: TRBV12-3/TRBV12-4
j_call: TRBJ2-3
clone_size: -
cdr3_nt: TGTGCCAGCACGATACTAGGTACGCAGTATTTT
cdr3_aa: CASTILGTQYF

d_call: TRBD1
v_call: TRBV30
j_call: TRBJ1-4
clone_size: -
cdr3_nt: TGTGCCTGGAGTGTACGACAGGGGAATGAAAAACTGTTTTTT
cdr3_aa: CAWSVRQGNEKLFF